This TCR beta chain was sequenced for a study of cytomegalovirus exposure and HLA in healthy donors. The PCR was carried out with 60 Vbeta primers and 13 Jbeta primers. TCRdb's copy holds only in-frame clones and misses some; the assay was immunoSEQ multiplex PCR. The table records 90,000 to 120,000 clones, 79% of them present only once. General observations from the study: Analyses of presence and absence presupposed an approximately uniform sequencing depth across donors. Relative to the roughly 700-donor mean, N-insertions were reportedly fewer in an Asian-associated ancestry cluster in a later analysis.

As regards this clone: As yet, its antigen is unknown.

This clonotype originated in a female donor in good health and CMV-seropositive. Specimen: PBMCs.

The CDR3 is CASSMGRGPRATNEKLFF. For the CDR3, the DNA is TGTGCCAGTAGTATGGGCAGGGGGCCCCGAGCAACTAATGAAAAACTGTTTTTT. V gene TRBV19 combines with J gene TRBJ1-4; 8 bases align to TRBD1. This CDR3 contains 18 residues. The V segment lost 3 bases and the J segment 0 bases; nucleotides outside the gene matches: 9. Germline V gene lookup returns CDR1 LNHDA and CDR2 SQIVND (reference sequence). The full variable domain, completed using reference TRBV19 and TRBJ1-4, is DGGITQSPKYLFRKEGQNVTLSCEQNLNHDAMYWYRQDPGQGLRLIYYSQIVNDFQKGDIAEGYSVSREKKESFPLTVTSAQKNPTAFYLCASSMGRGPRATNEKLFFGSGTQLSVL.